This T cell receptor (beta chain) originates from a study of T cell responses to AZD1222 COVID-19 vaccine. This CDR3 contains 12 residues. Germline lookup yields CDR1 SQVTM and CDR2 ANQGSEA. V was clipped by 2 bases and J by 6 bases, with 10 bases between them. Generated by immunoSEQ multiplex PCR, the TCRdb table keeps only in-frame clones and is missing some. The sample shows about 88,000 clones, less than 95% of them seen only once. Specimen: peripheral blood, collected 28 days after the second AZD1222 dose. V usage is TRBV29-1 and J usage is TRBJ2-5; D uncertain. This TCR derives from an adult who received the AZD1222 COVID-19 vaccine. This CDR3 reads CSVEINGKTQYF. The CDR3 bases are TGCAGCGTTGAAATTAATGGAAAGACCCAGTACTTC.